This TCR beta chain emerged from a study of CD8 T cells in Susac syndrome. Study-level background: Each patient with Susac syndrome, at the time of blood draw, was therapy-naive, on corticosteroids, or on intravenous immunoglobulin alone.

Looked up from germline, CDR1 is SGHDN and CDR2 is FVKESK. The V end was cut by 4 bases, the J end by 4 bases, with 10 bases between. The CDR3 runs to 13 residues. An input of about 0.5 to 1 ug of RNA was subjected to reverse transcription using random hexamers. With immunoSEQ multiplex PCR, TCR beta CDR3 was amplified across 54 Vbeta and 13 Jbeta. A single record per CDR3 protein comes from TCRdb applying MiXCR to the immunoSEQ multiplex PCR reads. The sample carries 170,000 or so distinct CDR3 sequences, about 95% recorded once. This rearrangement joins TRBV14 to TRBJ1-2, with D unclear. The TCR was taken from a human donor with Susac syndrome. The sequencing input was CD4+ T cells from PBMCs. The DNA for the CDR3 is TGTGCCAGCAGCCTTCTGACCGGCTATGGCTACACCTTC. Amino acid sequence: CASSLLTGYGYTF.